These 21 T cell receptor beta chains came from one sample sequenced in a study of T cells after yellow fever vaccination. TCRdb processed the 5' RACE reads anew with MiXCR; each CDR3 protein has one entry. The sample carries about 630,000 distinct CDR3 sequences, about 12% recorded once. Source: PBMCs, taken on the day of the yellow fever booster vaccination. These receptor sequences come from a man under 40 who received the YFV17D yellow fever vaccine.

The V gene is TRBV20-1, the J gene TRBJ1-1, with TRBD1 matching over 11 bases. This CDR3 has 15 amino acids. Germline V gene sequence: CDR1 DFQATT, CDR2 SNEGSKA (reference sequence). Trimming cost V 2 bases and J 4 bases; bases outside gene matches: 6. The CDR3 here is CSARFPDRGLTEAFF. The CDR3 nucleotides read TGCAGTGCTAGATTTCCGGACAGGGGGCTCACTGAAGCTTTCTTT.

The chain links TRBV10-3 to TRBJ1-4; no reliable D call. The CDR3 loop spans 15 amino acids. The germline V and J ends were trimmed by 3 bases and 8 bases, with 16 bases remaining between them. Germline V gene sequence: CDR1 ENHRY, CDR2 SYGVKD. The DNA of the CDR3 is TGTGCCATCAGTGACGGCGGCGGAGCGGGCGAAAAACTGTTTTTT. It encodes CAISDGGGAGEKLFF.

There are a few counts of this clonotype. The chain has TRBV11-1 and TRBJ2-7; possibly TRBD1 for D (6 bases). The CDR3 consists of 19 residues. Trimming stripped 1 base from V and 2 bases from J, with 24 bases between. Germline V lookup: CDR1 SGHAT, CDR2 FQDESV (reference sequence). This CDR3 is CASSLGTVGPGQITYEQYF. CDR3 nucleotide sequence: TGTGCCAGCAGCTTAGGTACGGTGGGGCCGGGACAAATTACCTACGAGCAGTACTTC. The whole variable domain, filled in from reference TRBV11-1 and TRBJ2-7, reads EAEVAQSPRYKITEKSQAVAFWCDPISGHATLYWYRQILGQGPELLVQFQDESVVDDSQLPKDRFSAERLKGVDSTLKIQPAELGDSAMYLCASSLGTVGPGQITYEQYFGPGTRLTVT.

This clonotype was observed a handful of times. V gene TRBV12-3 or TRBV12-4 combines with J gene TRBJ2-7, with a possible D match to TRBD1 (6 bases). The CDR3 is made up of 15 amino acids. V lost 6 bases and J lost 3, with 18 bases in between. CDR3 coding DNA: TGTGCCAGCAGGATCTCAGGGGCAGGAAGCTACGAGCAGTACTTC. It encodes CASRISGAGSYEQYF.

Only a few counts were recorded for this clonotype. V usage is TRBV27 and J usage is TRBJ2-7, with D perhaps TRBD2 (5 bases). Trimming shortened V by 7 bases and J by 2 bases, and 18 bases separated the two germline ends. CDR3 length: 15 amino acids. The germline V gene encodes CDR1 MNHEY and CDR2 SMNVEV (reference sequence). CDR3 amino acids: CASKLREAEAYEQYF. In DNA form, the CDR3 reads TGTGCCAGCAAGTTACGTGAAGCGGAGGCCTACGAGCAGTACTTC.

The table lists this clonotype with many counts. The rearrangement joins TRBV29-1 to TRBJ2-1; TRBD1 matches at 7 bases. This CDR3 contains 15 residues. V trimming: 8 bases; J trimming: 1 base; junction bases outside the gene matches: 11. The germline V gene has CDR1 SQVTM and CDR2 ANQGSEA. CDR3 nucleotide sequence: TGCAGCCCCCACCACCGGGACAGATCCTACAATGAGCAGTTCTTC. It specifies CSPHHRDRSYNEQFF.

The chain links TRBV11-2 to TRBJ2-2; 13 nucleotides align to TRBD2. The germline V gene encodes CDR1 SGHAT and CDR2 FQNNGV. V gave up 5 bases and J gave up 4 bases; unmatched junction bases: 10. The CDR3 is made up of 18 amino acids. The CDR3 nucleotides are TGTGCCAGCAGCGTTCGACCCTGGACTAGCGGGAGCACCGGGGAGCTGTTTTTT. The encoded protein is CASSVRPWTSGSTGELFF.

The chain employs TRBV5-6 and TRBJ2-1; D could derive from TRBD1 or TRBD2 (5 bases each). This CDR3 comprises 16 residues. V lost 4 bases and J lost 5, with 19 bases in between. CDR1 and CDR2 (germline): SGHDT, YYEEEE. Written as DNA, the CDR3 is TGTGCCAGCAGCCAAGGGAGAAAGAGGGGCAACAATGAGCAGTTCTTC. This sequence encodes CASSQGRKRGNNEQFF.

The chain joins TRBV9 to TRBJ2-2; a weak D match, TRBD1 (6 bases). The CDR3 totals 15 residues. CDR1 is SGDLS, CDR2 YYNGEE, per germline. V was shortened by 2 bases and J by 0 bases, with 8 bases between the two germline ends. CDR3 amino acids: CASSVGTTNTGELFF. As DNA, the CDR3 is TGTGCCAGCAGCGTTGGGACAACGAACACCGGGGAGCTGTTTTTT.

This chain joins TRBV28 and TRBJ2-3; D is unresolved. The V gene's germline CDR1 is MDHEN and CDR2 SYDVKM. The germline V and J ends were trimmed by 3 bases and 0 bases, with 13 bases remaining between them. The CDR3 runs 16 residues. CDR3 sequence: CASSLGNTRSTDTQYF. CDR3 sequence (DNA): TGTGCCAGCAGTTTGGGAAATACCCGGAGCACAGATACGCAGTATTTT.

This clonotype was detected ten times or more. The V call is TRBV3-1, the J call TRBJ2-3; weak D call: TRBD1 (6 bases). Per the germline V gene, CDR1 is LGHDT and CDR2 is YNNKEL (reference sequence). V was cut by 1 base and J by 2 bases, with 7 bases left in between. The CDR3 totals 14 residues. In DNA form, the CDR3 reads TGTGCCAGCAGCCAAGGGACAGCCACAGATACGCAGTATTTT. It yields the protein CASSQGTATDTQYF.

This chain uses TRBV5-1 with TRBJ1-1; 8 bases are shared with TRBD1. This CDR3 is 14 amino acids long. The V and J ends lost 5 bases and 4 bases, in that order; junction bases with no gene match: 7. Germline V gives CDR1 SGHRS, CDR2 YFSETQ. CDR3 amino acids: CASRESTGGTEAFF. The CDR3, as DNA: TGCGCCAGCAGGGAATCTACAGGGGGCACTGAAGCTTTCTTT. Using reference TRBV5-1 and TRBJ1-1 for the parts outside the CDR3, the full variable domain is KAGVTQTPRYLIKTRGQQVTLSCSPISGHRSVSWYQQTPGQGLQFLFEYFSETQRNKGNFPGRFSGRQFSNSRSEMNVSTLELGDSALYLCASRESTGGTEAFFGQGTRLTVV.

The rearrangement links TRBV20-1 to TRBJ1-2, with D uncertain. This CDR3 comprises 12 residues. CDR1 is DFQATT, CDR2 SNEGSKA, per germline (reference sequence). The germline V and J ends were trimmed by 6 bases and 4 bases, with 12 bases remaining between them. CDR3 sequence reads: CSAHGHVYGYTF. The CDR3, as DNA: TGCAGTGCCCATGGGCATGTCTATGGCTACACCTTC.

The rearrangement uses TRBV19 and TRBJ2-3; no clear D gene. Germline CDR1 LNHDA, CDR2 SQIVND (reference sequence). V lost 7 bases to trimming and J lost 6 bases, with 11 bases between them. The CDR3 has 12 amino acids. In nucleotides, the CDR3 is TGTGCCAGTAATCGGTCCCCCGATACGCAGTATTTT. It yields the protein CASNRSPDTQYF.

The J gene is TRBJ2-1, the V gene TRBV19; 11 bases fit TRBD2. Per germline, CDR1 LNHDA and CDR2 SQIVND (reference sequence). The CDR3 is 15 residues long. V was pared by 7 bases and J by 4 bases, with 6 bases of the junction left unmatched. This chain's CDR3 is CASTRLAGLYNEQFF. CDR3 DNA: TGTGCCAGTACCCGACTAGCGGGGCTATACAATGAGCAGTTCTTC.

The chain carries TRBV28 and TRBJ2-5; TRBD2 aligns across 7 bases. This CDR3 has 15 amino acids. Germline values: CDR1 MDHEN, CDR2 SYDVKM. Unmatched junction bases numbered 14, after V lost 7 bases and J lost 6 bases. The CDR3 DNA is TGTGCCAGCATGTACGGGGGGAGTATAATGCAGACCCAGTACTTC. It is translated as CASMYGGSIMQTQYF.

The gene calls are TRBV5-4 and TRBJ2-7; TRBD2 aligns across 8 bases. Germline lookup yields CDR1 SGHNT and CDR2 YYREEE (reference sequence). The length of the CDR3 is 14 residues. J gave up 3 bases and V 4 bases, and 6 bases lay outside the gene matches. CDR3 protein: CASSRSGRVYEQYF. In nucleotides, the CDR3 is TGTGCCAGCAGCAGGAGCGGGAGAGTCTACGAGCAGTACTTC.

The table lists this clonotype with many counts. The V gene is TRBV5-1, the J gene TRBJ2-7; D may correspond to TRBD1 or TRBD2 (6 bases each). The CDR3 length is 15 residues. Germline CDR1 and CDR2: SGHRS and YFSETQ. The V and J ends lost 0 bases and 2 bases respectively, with 12 bases between them. CDR3 DNA sequence: TGCGCCAGCAGCTTGGTCGGGGGCGCCCCCTACGAGCAGTACTTC. Translating it yields CASSLVGGAPYEQYF. The entire variable domain, with the rest obtained from reference TRBV5-1 and TRBJ2-7, is as follows: KAGVTQTPRYLIKTRGQQVTLSCSPISGHRSVSWYQQTPGQGLQFLFEYFSETQRNKGNFPGRFSGRQFSNSRSEMNVSTLELGDSALYLCASSLVGGAPYEQYFGPGTRLTVT.

This chain links TRBV27 with TRBJ1-6, with D uncertain. This CDR3 is built from 15 residues. CDR1 is MNHEY and CDR2 is SMNVEV in the germline V gene (reference sequence). The V and J ends lost 3 bases and 6 bases respectively, with 12 bases between them. This CDR3 is CASSLAGASNSPLHF. Here the CDR3 DNA reads TGTGCCAGCAGTTTGGCAGGCGCGTCTAATTCACCCCTCCACTTT.

The chain is built from TRBV7-2 and TRBJ2-4; 11 nucleotides line up with TRBD2. The CDR3 consists of 16 residues. The V segment lost 4 bases and the J segment 9 bases; nucleotides outside the gene matches: 11. Germline CDR1 is SGHTA and CDR2 is FQGNSA. Written as DNA, the CDR3 is TGTGCCAGCAGCTCAGGACTAGCGGGCTTCAGGGGCATTCAGTACTTC. Amino acid sequence: CASSSGLAGFRGIQYF.

The chain has TRBV20-1 and TRBJ2-1; the match to TRBD2 covers 10 bases. J was trimmed by 10 bases and V by 0 bases; bases with no gene match: 12. The CDR3 is 16 residues long. CDR1 and CDR2 from the germline V gene are DFQATT and SNEGSKA (reference sequence). CDR3 in amino acids: CSARDGGLAGAREQFF. The CDR3 nucleotides are TGCAGTGCTAGAGACGGGGGGCTAGCGGGAGCGCGCGAGCAGTTCTTC.